This T cell receptor beta chain was found in a study of OX40 agonist ivuxolimab in advanced cancers. About the study: Intravenous ivuxolimab at 0.01 to 10 mg/kg was given to patients every 2 weeks. Study-wide results and limits: At 0.1 to 3.0 mg/kg, clonal expansion of CD4+ and CD8+ blood T cells had occurred by week 6.

Sequencing used immunoSEQ multiplex PCR; TCRdb keeps in-frame clones, though not all of them. The sample consists of tens of thousands of clones, approximately 78% of them appearing once. Turning to this clone: Its antigen is not known.

Sequences were derived from CD4+ or CD8+ T cells sorted from blood, sampled in a trial of the OX40 agonist ivuxolimab. This TCR was recovered from an adult with an advanced solid tumor such as melanoma, head and neck, liver or kidney cancer.

CDR3 nucleotides: TGTGCCAGCAGCGTAGGGGACAGGTCTGGGGAAAAACTGTTTTTT. It yields the protein CASSVGDRSGEKLFF. The chain links TRBV9 to TRBJ1-4; 8 positions agree with TRBD1. Germline lookup yields CDR1 SGDLS and CDR2 YYNGEE. This CDR3 comprises 15 residues. The junction had 6 bases not matched to a gene; V was cut back by 0 bases and J by 8 bases.